A single sample gave rise to the 19 T cell receptor beta chains below, sequenced in a study of blood T cells in healthy people across ages. PCR was performed a second time for about 7 to 12 cycles using a sample-barcoded 5' primer and a J-beta primer mix. Via MiXCR, TCRdb re-called the 5' RACE reads, giving one row per CDR3 protein. The sample includes roughly 1,300,000 distinct CDR3 sequences, around 59% seen only once; the top ten take about 6.3%. Sequenced input: blood. The source of these receptors is a young man in good health.

This clonotype was detected a few times. The chain has TRBV5-4 and TRBJ1-5; D is unclear. CDR1 and CDR2 (germline): SGHNT, YYREEE (reference sequence). This CDR3 has 14 residues. V lost 0 bases, J lost 7 bases, and 11 bases lay in between. The CDR3 protein is CASSLVPGGQPQHF. The DNA of the CDR3 is TGTGCCAGCAGCTTGGTCCCAGGCGGGCAGCCCCAGCATTTT.

The V call is TRBV20-1, the J call TRBJ2-7; tentative D call: TRBD2 (5 bases). Germline CDR1 is DFQATT and CDR2 is SNEGSKA (reference sequence). This CDR3 has 14 amino acids. With 3 bases removed from V and 2 bases from J, the gap between germline ends came to 14 bases. CDR3 sequence (DNA): TGCAGTGCTAGTCCGGGATTTACGCCCTACGAGCAGTACTTC. Translation gives CSASPGFTPYEQYF.

The V and J genes are TRBV7-2 and TRBJ2-3; D is unresolved. Per the germline V gene, CDR1 is SGHTA and CDR2 is FQGNSA. Trimming removed 4 bases from V and 6 bases from J, with 5 bases in between. The CDR3 has 11 residues. CDR3: CASSSYDTQYF. DNA for the CDR3: TGTGCCAGCAGCTCGTACGATACGCAGTATTTT.

The chain joins TRBV28 to TRBJ2-5, with D tentatively TRBD2 (7 bases). Trimming removed 2 bases from V and 0 bases from J, with 13 bases in between. Germline V gene lookup returns CDR1 MDHEN and CDR2 SYDVKM. The CDR3 contains 16 residues. CDR3 protein: CASSLRGGTYQETQYF. In DNA, the CDR3 is TGTGCCAGCAGTTTACGCGGGGGCACGTACCAAGAGACCCAGTACTTC.

This clonotype has only a few counts. The J gene is TRBJ1-2, the V gene TRBV29-1; possibly TRBD1 for D (6 bases). The CDR3 has 12 amino acids. Deletions cut 4 bases from V and 5 bases from J, with 11 bases between. Germline CDR1 SQVTM, CDR2 ANQGSEA. DNA for the CDR3: TGCAGCGTTGCAGGGGTTCAATATGGCTACACCTTC. This codes for CSVAGVQYGYTF.

This chain links TRBV12-5 with TRBJ2-4; TRBD1 agrees at 9 bases. The trim removed 0 bases at V and 8 bases at J, leaving 8 bases unmatched. The CDR3 loop spans 16 amino acids. Germline-derived CDR1 and CDR2 are LGHNT and FRNRAP. The CDR3 coding sequence is TGTGCTAGTGGTTTGGTAAGGGACAGGGTTCGGGACATTCAGTACTTC. Its translation: CASGLVRDRVRDIQYF.

The J gene is TRBJ2-5, the V gene TRBV2; D ambiguous. CDR3 length: 14 amino acids. The germline V and J ends were trimmed by 7 bases and 11 bases, with 23 bases remaining between them. The V gene's germline CDR1 is SNHLY and CDR2 FYNNEI. The CDR3 DNA is TGTGCCAGCAACGACATGGGGAAGCCCTACGTGCAGTACTTC. Its translation is CASNDMGKPYVQYF. The entire variable domain, with the rest obtained from reference TRBV2 and TRBJ2-5, is as follows: EPEVTQTPSHQVTQMGQEVILRCVPISNHLYFYWYRQILGQKVEFLVSFYNNEISEKSEIFDDQFSVERPDGSNFTLKIRSTKLEDSAMYFCASNDMGKPYVQYFGPGTRLLVL.

This clonotype was detected only a few times. The chain joins TRBV6-2 or TRBV6-3 to TRBJ2-1; 8 bases are shared with TRBD1. This CDR3 is 14 amino acids long. V shed 2 bases, J shed 14 bases, and the junction held 11 bases outside the gene matches. Germline CDR1 and CDR2: MNHEY and SVGEGT. The CDR3 protein is CASSYPILTGEKFF. The CDR3 nucleotides read TGTGCCAGCAGTTACCCAATCTTGACAGGGGAGAAGTTCTTC.

The CDR3 DNA reads TGCAGCGTCGTGATTGTAGGGACAGGGGTGAACGAGCAGTACTTC. Encoded protein: CSVVIVGTGVNEQYF. This chain connects TRBV29-1 to TRBJ2-7; 10 bases match TRBD1. The V gene end was trimmed by 6 bases and the J gene end by 5 bases; junction bases not matched to a gene: 13. This CDR3 is built from 15 residues. CDR1 SQVTM and CDR2 ANQGSEA come from the germline V gene.

The genes are TRBV5-1 and TRBJ2-1, with 14 bases fitting TRBD2. The DNA end lines up better with TRBJ2-7; the J call may be wrong. Per the germline V gene, CDR1 is SGHRS and CDR2 is YFSETQ. This CDR3 has 16 residues. The CDR3 nucleotides are TGCGCCAGTTCCGGGACTAGCGGGGGTATCTACAATGAGCAGTACTTC. Translated, it gives CASSGTSGGIYNEQYF.

In its sample, this clonotype was seen once. This chain uses TRBV10-3 with TRBJ2-1; 12 bases line up with TRBD2. The CDR3 has 14 amino acids. Losses at the gene ends were 9 bases for V and 7 bases for J; bases not matched to a gene: 7. Germline assignment: CDR1 ENHRY and CDR2 SYGVKD. CDR3 DNA sequence: TGTGCCATTGCGGGACTAGCGGGCATGAATGAGCAGTTCTTC. Protein product: CAIAGLAGMNEQFF.

The table lists this clonotype with a few counts. The CDR3 reads CASSFEGNEKLFF. The DNA for the CDR3 is TGTGCCAGCAGTTTCGAGGGTAATGAAAAACTGTTTTTT. The rearrangement links TRBV12-3 or TRBV12-4 to TRBJ1-4; D call uncertain. The CDR3 has 13 amino acids. V shed 3 bases and J shed 4 bases, with 6 bases lying between them.

J is TRBJ2-3 and V is TRBV10-3; no reliable D call. The CDR3 covers 15 residues. Germline V lookup: CDR1 ENHRY, CDR2 SYGVKD. The V gene lost 3 bases and the J gene lost 4 bases, with 14 bases spanning the gap. The CDR3 nucleotides are TGTGCCATCAGTGATATGGGCGGAGTCCCAGATACGCAGTATTTT. Translating gives CAISDMGGVPDTQYF.

A single count supports this clonotype. The V gene is TRBV12-3 or TRBV12-4, the J gene TRBJ1-1; weak D call: TRBD1 (5 bases). V was trimmed by 6 bases and J by 1 base, leaving 18 bases between them. The CDR3 totals 16 residues. CDR3 sequence (DNA): TGTGCCAGCAGCCCCAGGGCGGGGCTGGCGAACACTGAAGCTTTCTTT. It specifies CASSPRAGLANTEAFF.

This chain joins TRBV18 and TRBJ2-3, with D possibly TRBD2 on 5 matching bases. Looked up from germline, CDR1 is KGHSH and CDR2 is LQKENI. V shed 6 bases and J shed 2 bases, with 12 bases lying between them. This CDR3 is built from 14 residues. CDR3 nucleotides: TGTGCCAGCTCGACACCCGGGAACACAGATACGCAGTATTTT. It translates to CASSTPGNTDTQYF.

This clonotype was counted only a few times. The chain combines TRBV5-1 with TRBJ2-7; 12 bases are a match to TRBD1. The V segment lost 4 bases and the J segment 4 bases; nucleotides outside the gene matches: 6. Per germline, CDR1 SGHRS and CDR2 YFSETQ. The CDR3 is 15 residues long. CDR3 DNA sequence: TGCGCCAGCAGCGAGGGACAGGGGGCTCGTTACGAGCAGTACTTC. Its translation: CASSEGQGARYEQYF.

The rearrangement joins TRBV11-2 to TRBJ2-2; D uncertain. The germline V gene has CDR1 SGHAT and CDR2 FQNNGV. The germline V and J ends were trimmed by 6 bases and 4 bases, with 15 bases remaining between them. The CDR3 runs 15 residues. The CDR3 nucleotides read TGTGCCAGCAGAATACCGGCAGGAGTCACCGGGGAGCTGTTTTTT. The encoded protein is CASRIPAGVTGELFF.

The chain combines TRBV6-6 with TRBJ2-5, with D possibly being TRBD1 or TRBD2 (5 bases each). This CDR3 comprises 13 residues. Germline CDR1 and CDR2: MNHNY and SVGAGI (reference sequence). V was pared by 11 bases and J by 3 bases, with 16 bases between. CDR3: CAGMGEEKETQYF. DNA of the CDR3: TGTGCCGGCATGGGGGAAGAGAAAGAGACCCAGTACTTC.

V usage is TRBV20-1 and J usage is TRBJ2-5; TRBD1 might be the D (6 bases). The CDR3 is made up of 15 amino acids. Germline CDR1 reads DFQATT; CDR2 reads SNEGSKA (reference sequence). V lost 6 bases and J lost 3, with 20 bases in between. The CDR3 reads CSAFSTGSTEETQYF. Here the CDR3 DNA reads TGCAGTGCCTTCTCGACAGGATCCACGGAAGAGACCCAGTACTTC.